This T cell receptor beta chain originates from a study of T cell repertoires in cytomegalovirus infection. Study details: Selected CMV epitopes included recently identified HLA-C-restricted ones as well as well-studied HLA-B-restricted ones. In public TCR beta signatures, there were indications of both CMV infection and matching HLA type.

Study-wide points: Across the ex vivo response, the dominant clonotypes were HLA-C-restricted CMV-specific TCR beta clonotypes.

The V end lost 6 bases, the J end lost 1 base, and 18 bases lay between the germline ends. The CDR3 runs 16 residues. The germline V gene encodes CDR1 MNHEY and CDR2 SVGEGT. Using its own MiXCR run on the reads, TCRdb lists one record per CDR3 protein. The sample records about 900,000 distinct CDR3 sequences, about a third being singletons. Worth noting for this clonotype: Its antigen is as yet unknown.

The origin of this receptor is a human donor in good health (CMV status not recorded). Some clones in this sample may be carry-over from other donors' samples. The input for sequencing was cultured CD8+ T cells from PBMCs, taken from culture after CMV antigen stimulation. This chain links TRBV6-2 or TRBV6-3 with TRBJ1-1; D is uncertain. The CDR3 coding sequence is TGTGCCAGCAGACCGGAAGAACACACTCGGAACACTGAAGCTTTCTTT. It is translated as CASRPEEHTRNTEAFF.